The sample holds a few counts of the clone carrying this T cell receptor (beta chain). Sequencing was performed with immunoSEQ multiplex PCR; in TCRdb, only in-frame clones are kept and a portion is missing. Of tens of thousands of clones in the sample, approximately 86% were seen once. These data are taken from a study of blood T cell repertoires in COVID-19. Study details: Collection of acute and convalescent COVID-19 samples took place in the United States, Italy and Spain.

V was trimmed by 3 bases and J by 5 bases, leaving 20 bases between them. This CDR3 comprises 16 residues. Germline V gene data show CDR1 as KGHSH and CDR2 as LQKENI. The gene calls are TRBV18 and TRBJ2-7; perhaps TRBD1 as D (5 bases). Material for sequencing was peripheral blood. The receptor was derived from a middle-aged man with acute or convalescent COVID-19. The CDR3 sequence is CASSPLGQRAIHEQYF. The CDR3 DNA reads as TGTGCCAGCTCACCCCTTGGACAACGTGCGATCCACGAGCAGTACTTC.